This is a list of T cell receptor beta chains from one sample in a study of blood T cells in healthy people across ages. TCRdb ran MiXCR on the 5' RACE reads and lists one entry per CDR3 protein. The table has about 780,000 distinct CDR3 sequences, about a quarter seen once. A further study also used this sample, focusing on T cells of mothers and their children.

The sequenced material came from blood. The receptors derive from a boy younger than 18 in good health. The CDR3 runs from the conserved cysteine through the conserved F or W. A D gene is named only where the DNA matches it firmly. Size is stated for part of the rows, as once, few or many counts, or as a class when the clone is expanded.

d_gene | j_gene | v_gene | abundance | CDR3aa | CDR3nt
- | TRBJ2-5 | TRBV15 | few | CATSRGVVGSGEETQYF | TGTGCCACCAGCAGAGGGGTTGTCGGGTCCGGGGAAGAGACCCAGTACTTC
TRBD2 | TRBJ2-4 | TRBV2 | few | CASRDNGGSKNIQYF | TGTGCCAGCAGGGATAACGGGGGGTCCAAAAACATTCAGTACTTC
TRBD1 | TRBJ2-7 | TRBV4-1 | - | CASSQDWGRTGYSYEQYF | TGCGCCAGCAGCCAAGACTGGGGTAGGACAGGGTACTCCTACGAGCAGTACTTC
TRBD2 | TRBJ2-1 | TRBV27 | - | CASSLRRALRGGHYNEQFF | TGTGCCAGCAGTTTAAGGAGGGCCTTGCGGGGGGGGCACTACAATGAGCAGTTCTTC
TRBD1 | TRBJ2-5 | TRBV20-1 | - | CSAHVRDRGETQYF | TGCAGTGCGCATGTCCGGGACAGGGGAGAGACCCAGTACTTC
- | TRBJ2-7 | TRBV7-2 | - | CASSLLPRPYEQYF | TGTGCCAGCAGCTTACTGCCTAGGCCCTACGAGCAGTACTTC
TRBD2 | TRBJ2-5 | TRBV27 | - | CASSAGTSGGKTQYF | TGTGCCAGCAGTGCCGGGACTAGCGGGGGGAAGACCCAGTACTTC
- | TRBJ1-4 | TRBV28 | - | CASSLWNRGLVEKLFF | TGTGCCAGCAGTTTATGGAACCGAGGGCTTGTCGAAAAACTGTTTTTT
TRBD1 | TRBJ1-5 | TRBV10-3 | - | CAISNPGGTGIFQPQHF | TGTGCCATCAGTAACCCTGGGGGGACAGGGATTTTTCAGCCCCAGCATTTT
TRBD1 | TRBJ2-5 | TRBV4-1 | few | CASSQAQTGWETQYF | TGCGCCAGCAGCCAAGCCCAGACAGGGTGGGAGACCCAGTACTTC
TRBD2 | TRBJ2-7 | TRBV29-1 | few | CSGGLAYDEQYF | TGCAGCGGGGGACTAGCATACGACGAGCAGTACTTC
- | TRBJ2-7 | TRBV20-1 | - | CSARDGTGAAEQYF | TGCAGTGCTAGAGATGGCACGGGTGCTGCCGAGCAGTACTTC
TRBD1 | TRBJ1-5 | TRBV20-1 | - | CSARSRGDRSHQPQHF | TGCAGTGCTAGATCAAGGGGGGACAGGTCTCATCAGCCCCAGCATTTT
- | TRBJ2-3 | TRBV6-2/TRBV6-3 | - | CASSVGRLTSTDTQYF | TGTGCCAGCAGTGTCGGTCGATTGACTAGCACAGATACGCAGTATTTT
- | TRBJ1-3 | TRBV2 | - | CASSEASYSGNTIYF | TGTGCCAGCAGTGAGGCCTCTTACTCTGGAAACACCATATATTTT
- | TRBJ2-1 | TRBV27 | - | CASSKAPVGGGIYNEQFF | TGTGCCAGCTCTAAGGCCCCCGTTGGGGGCGGGATTTACAATGAGCAGTTCTTC
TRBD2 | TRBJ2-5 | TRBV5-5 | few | CASSLVPPSGGAETQYF | TGTGCCAGCAGCTTGGTACCCCCTAGCGGGGGGGCGGAGACCCAGTACTTC
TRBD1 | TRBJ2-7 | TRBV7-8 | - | CASSSRPGQGGYEQYF | TGTGCCAGCAGCTCAAGGCCGGGACAGGGCGGCTACGAGCAGTACTTC
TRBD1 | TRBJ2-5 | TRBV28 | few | CASSFGDRGTQYF | TGTGCCAGCAGTTTCGGGGACAGGGGGACCCAGTACTTC
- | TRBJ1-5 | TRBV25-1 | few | CARLGGGNQPQHF | TGTGCCAGACTGGGAGGAGGCAATCAGCCCCAGCATTTT
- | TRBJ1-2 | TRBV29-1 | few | CSVDAQGYGYTF | TGCAGCGTTGACGCACAGGGTTATGGCTACACCTTC
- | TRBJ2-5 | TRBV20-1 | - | CSARVSKETQYF | TGCAGTGCTAGAGTCAGTAAAGAGACCCAGTACTTC
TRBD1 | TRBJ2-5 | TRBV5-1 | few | CASSTGDRGEGETQYF | TGCGCCAGCAGCACCGGGGACAGGGGAGAGGGGGAGACCCAGTACTTC
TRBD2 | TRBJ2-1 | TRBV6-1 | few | CASSEWTSGRYNEQFF | TGTGCCAGCAGTGAATGGACTAGCGGCAGATACAATGAGCAGTTCTTC
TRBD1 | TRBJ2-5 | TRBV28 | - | CASSLPTGFQETQYF | TGTGCCAGCAGTTTACCGACAGGGTTCCAAGAGACCCAGTACTTC
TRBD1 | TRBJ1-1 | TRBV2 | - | CASSDSRGRGEAFF | TGTGCCAGCAGTGACTCCAGGGGGCGGGGTGAAGCTTTCTTT
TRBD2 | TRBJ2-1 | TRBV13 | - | CASNTGLAYNEQFF | TGTGCCAGCAATACGGGACTAGCTTACAATGAGCAGTTCTTC
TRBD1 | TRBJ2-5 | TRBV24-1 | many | CATSDSGQKETQYF | TGTGCCACCAGTGACTCGGGACAGAAGGAGACCCAGTACTTC
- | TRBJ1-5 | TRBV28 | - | CASSLLTVSNSNQPQHF | TGTGCCAGCAGTTTGTTAACGGTTAGTAATAGCAATCAGCCCCAGCATTTT
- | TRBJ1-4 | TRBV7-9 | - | CASTRGTISEKLFF | TGTGCCAGCACCAGAGGGACAATAAGTGAAAAACTGTTTTTT
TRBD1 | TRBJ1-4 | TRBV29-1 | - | CSVEERGPNEKLFF | TGCAGCGTTGAAGAAAGGGGGCCTAATGAAAAACTGTTTTTT
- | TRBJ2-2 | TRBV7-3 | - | CASSLTKGGTGELFF | TGTGCCAGCAGCTTAACGAAGGGGGGAACCGGGGAGCTGTTTTTT
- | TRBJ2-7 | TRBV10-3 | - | CAISDRTPVELRGEQYF | TGTGCCATCAGTGACAGGACGCCAGTCGAGCTTCGGGGCGAGCAGTACTTC
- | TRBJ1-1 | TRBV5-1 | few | CASTQYGAGVTEAFF | TGTGCCAGCACCCAATACGGGGCCGGGGTCACTGAAGCTTTCTTT
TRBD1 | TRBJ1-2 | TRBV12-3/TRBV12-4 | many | CASSLTGDGYTF | TGTGCCAGCAGTCTTACAGGGGATGGCTACACCTTC
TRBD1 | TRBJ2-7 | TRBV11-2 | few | CASSSHRDRGKYEQYF | TGTGCCAGCAGCTCACACCGGGACAGGGGGAAGTACGAGCAGTACTTC
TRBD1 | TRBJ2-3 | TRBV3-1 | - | CASSQDKGATQYF | TGTGCCAGCAGCCAAGATAAGGGGGCTACGCAGTATTTT
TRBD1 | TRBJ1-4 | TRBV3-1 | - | CASSDREGPNEKLFF | TGTGCCAGCAGCGACAGGGAGGGCCCTAATGAAAAACTGTTTTTT
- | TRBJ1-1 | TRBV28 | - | CASSLIYTEAFF | TGTGCCAGCAGTTTAATTTACACTGAAGCTTTCTTT
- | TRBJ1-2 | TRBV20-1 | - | CSARDQQYFPF | TGCAGTGCTAGAGATCAACAGTACTTCCCCTTC
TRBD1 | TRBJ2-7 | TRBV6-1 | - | CASSLTGDFDEQYF | TGTGCCAGCAGTTTGACAGGGGATTTCGACGAGCAGTACTTC
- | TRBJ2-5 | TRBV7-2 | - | CASSPTVQETQYF | TGTGCCAGCAGCCCAACCGTCCAAGAGACCCAGTACTTC
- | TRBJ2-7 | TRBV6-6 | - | CASTPRTASYEQYF | TGTGCCAGCACCCCGAGGACAGCCTCCTACGAGCAGTACTTC
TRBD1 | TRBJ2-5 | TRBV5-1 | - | CASSVTGGHGETQYF | TGCGCCAGCAGCGTGACAGGGGGCCATGGAGAGACCCAGTACTTC
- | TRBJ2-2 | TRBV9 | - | CASSVGGGATGELFF | TGTGCCAGCAGCGTAGGTGGGGGGGCCACCGGGGAGCTGTTTTTT
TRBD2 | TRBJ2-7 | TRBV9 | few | CASSTGGAGYEQYF | TGTGCCAGCAGCACCGGGGGGGCGGGGTACGAGCAGTACTTC
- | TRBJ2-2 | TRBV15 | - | CATSRDRDLGNTGELFF | TGTGCCACCAGCAGAGATCGGGACCTGGGGAACACCGGGGAGCTGTTTTTT
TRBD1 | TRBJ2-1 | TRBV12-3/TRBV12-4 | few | CASSFRDRGLQFF | TGTGCCAGCAGTTTTAGGGACAGGGGGTTGCAGTTCTTC
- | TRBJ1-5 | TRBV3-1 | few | CASSQGVTNQPQHF | TGTGCCAGCAGCCAAGGGGTCACCAATCAGCCCCAGCATTTT
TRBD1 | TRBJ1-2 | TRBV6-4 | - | CASSYLWGQCCSGGYTF | TGTGCCAGCAGTTACTTATGGGGACAGTGCTGCTCTGGAGGCTACACCTTC